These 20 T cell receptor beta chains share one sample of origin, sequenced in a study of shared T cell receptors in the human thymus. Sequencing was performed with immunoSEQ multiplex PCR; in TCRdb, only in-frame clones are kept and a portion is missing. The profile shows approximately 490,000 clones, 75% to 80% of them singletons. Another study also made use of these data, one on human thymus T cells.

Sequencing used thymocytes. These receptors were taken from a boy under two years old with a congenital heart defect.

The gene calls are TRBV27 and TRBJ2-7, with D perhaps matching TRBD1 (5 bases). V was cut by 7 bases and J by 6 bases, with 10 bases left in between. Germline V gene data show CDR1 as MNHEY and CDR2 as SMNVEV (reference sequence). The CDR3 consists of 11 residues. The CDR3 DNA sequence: TGTGCCAGCAAAGGGGTCGCCGAGCAGTACTTC. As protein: CASKGVAEQYF.

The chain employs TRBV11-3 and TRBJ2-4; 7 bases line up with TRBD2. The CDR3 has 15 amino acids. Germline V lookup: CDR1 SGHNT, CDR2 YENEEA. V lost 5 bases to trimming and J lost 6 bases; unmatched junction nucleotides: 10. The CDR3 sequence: CASSQPGLEGNIQYF. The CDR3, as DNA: TGTGCCAGCAGCCAACCCGGACTAGAGGGAAACATTCAGTACTTC.

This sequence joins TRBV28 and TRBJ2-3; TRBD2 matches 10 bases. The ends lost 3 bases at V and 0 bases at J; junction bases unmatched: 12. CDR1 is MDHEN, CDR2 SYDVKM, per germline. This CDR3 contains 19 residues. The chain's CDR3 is CASSFGGGGLAVSTDTQYF. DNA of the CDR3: TGTGCCAGCAGTTTTGGGGGGGGTGGACTAGCGGTTAGCACAGATACGCAGTATTTT.

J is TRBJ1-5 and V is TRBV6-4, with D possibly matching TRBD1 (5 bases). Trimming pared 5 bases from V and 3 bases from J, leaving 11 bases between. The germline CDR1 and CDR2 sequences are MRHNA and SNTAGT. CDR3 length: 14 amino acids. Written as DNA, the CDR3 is TGTGCCAGCAGTACCGACAGCAACAATCAGCCCCAGCATTTT. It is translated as CASSTDSNNQPQHF.

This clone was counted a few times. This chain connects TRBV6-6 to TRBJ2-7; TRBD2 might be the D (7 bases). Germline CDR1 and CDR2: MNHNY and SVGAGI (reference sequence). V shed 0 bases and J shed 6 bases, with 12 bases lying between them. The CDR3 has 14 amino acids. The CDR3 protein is CASSYSRGGGEQYF. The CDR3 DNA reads TGTGCCAGCAGTTACTCGAGAGGGGGGGGCGAGCAGTACTTC.

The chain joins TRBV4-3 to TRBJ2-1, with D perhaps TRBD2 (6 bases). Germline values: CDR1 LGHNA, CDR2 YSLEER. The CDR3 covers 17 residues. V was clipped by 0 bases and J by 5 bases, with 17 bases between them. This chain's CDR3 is CASSQDGDPRTNNEQFF. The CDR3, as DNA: TGCGCCAGCAGCCAAGATGGGGACCCCAGGACTAACAATGAGCAGTTCTTC.

The CDR3 loop is CSASRLADYF. CDR3 DNA: TGCAGTGCTAGCCGTCTAGCGGATTACTTC. The J gene is TRBJ2-5, the V gene TRBV20-1; 7 bases fit TRBD2. J was trimmed by 14 bases and V by 3 bases; bases with no gene match: 6. CDR1 is DFQATT, CDR2 SNEGSKA, per germline (reference sequence). CDR3 length: 10 amino acids.

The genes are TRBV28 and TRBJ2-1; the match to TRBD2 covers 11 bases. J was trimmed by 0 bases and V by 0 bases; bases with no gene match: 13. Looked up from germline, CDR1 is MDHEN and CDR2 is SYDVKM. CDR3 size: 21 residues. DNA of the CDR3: TGTGCCAGCAGTTTATGCCCACCGGGACTAGCGGAGCCTAGCTCCTACAATGAGCAGTTCTTC. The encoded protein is CASSLCPPGLAEPSSYNEQFF.

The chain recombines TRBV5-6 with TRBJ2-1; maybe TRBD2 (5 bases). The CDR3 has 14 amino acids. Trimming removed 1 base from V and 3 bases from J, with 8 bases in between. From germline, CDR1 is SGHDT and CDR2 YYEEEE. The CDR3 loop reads CASSLLEVYNEQFF. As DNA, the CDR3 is TGTGCCAGCAGCTTGTTGGAGGTCTACAATGAGCAGTTCTTC.

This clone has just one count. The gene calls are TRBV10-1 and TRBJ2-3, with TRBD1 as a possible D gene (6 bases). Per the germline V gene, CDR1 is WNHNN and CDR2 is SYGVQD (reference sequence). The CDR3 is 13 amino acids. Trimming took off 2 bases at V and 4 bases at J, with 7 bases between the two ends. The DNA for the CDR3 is TGCGCCAGCAGTGAGAAGGGGGCAGATACGCAGTATTTT. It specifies CASSEKGADTQYF.

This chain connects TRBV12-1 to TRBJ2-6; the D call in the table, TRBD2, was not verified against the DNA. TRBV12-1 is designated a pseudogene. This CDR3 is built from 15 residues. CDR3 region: CASRRGAALANVLTF. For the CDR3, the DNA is TGTGCCAGCAGGCGAGGCGCTGCCCTGGCCAACGTCCTGACTTTC.

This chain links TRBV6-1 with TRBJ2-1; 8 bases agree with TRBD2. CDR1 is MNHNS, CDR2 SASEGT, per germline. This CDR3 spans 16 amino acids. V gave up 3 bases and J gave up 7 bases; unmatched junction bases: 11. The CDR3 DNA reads TGTGCCAGCAGTGAGGAGACTAGCGCCTGGGGGAATGAGCAGTTCTTC. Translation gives CASSEETSAWGNEQFF.

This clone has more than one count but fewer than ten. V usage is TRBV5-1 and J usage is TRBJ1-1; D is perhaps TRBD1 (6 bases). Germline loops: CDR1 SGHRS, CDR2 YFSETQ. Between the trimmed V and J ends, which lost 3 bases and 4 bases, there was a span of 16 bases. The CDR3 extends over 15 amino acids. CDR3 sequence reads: CASSSSGHRTTEAFF. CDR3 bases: TGCGCCAGCAGCTCCTCGGGACATCGGACCACTGAAGCTTTCTTT.

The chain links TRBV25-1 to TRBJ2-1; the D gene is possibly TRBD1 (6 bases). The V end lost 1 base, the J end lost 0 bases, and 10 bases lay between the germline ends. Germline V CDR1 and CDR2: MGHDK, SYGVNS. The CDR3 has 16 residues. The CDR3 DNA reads TGTGCCAGCAGTGAATTGACAGGAGGCTCCTACAATGAGCAGTTCTTC. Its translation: CASSELTGGSYNEQFF.

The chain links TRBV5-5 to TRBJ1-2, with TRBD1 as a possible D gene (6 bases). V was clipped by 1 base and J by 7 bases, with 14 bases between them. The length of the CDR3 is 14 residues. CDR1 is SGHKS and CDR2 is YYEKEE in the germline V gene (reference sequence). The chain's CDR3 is CASSLIAGASGYTF. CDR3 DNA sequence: TGTGCCAGCAGCTTGATCGCGGGGGCCTCTGGCTACACCTTC.

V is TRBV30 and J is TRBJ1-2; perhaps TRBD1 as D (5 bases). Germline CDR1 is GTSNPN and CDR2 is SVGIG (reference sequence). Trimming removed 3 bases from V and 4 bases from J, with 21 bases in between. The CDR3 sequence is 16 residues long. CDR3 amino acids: CAWRGRASLGIYGYTF. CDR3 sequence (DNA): TGTGCCTGGAGGGGCAGGGCCAGCTTAGGGATCTATGGCTACACCTTC.

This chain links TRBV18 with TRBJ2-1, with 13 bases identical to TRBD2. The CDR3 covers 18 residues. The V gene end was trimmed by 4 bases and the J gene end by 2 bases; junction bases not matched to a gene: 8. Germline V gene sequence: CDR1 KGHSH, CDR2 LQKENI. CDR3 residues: CASSQRTSGSLPYNEQFF. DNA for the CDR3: TGTGCCAGCTCACAGCGGACTAGCGGGAGCCTGCCCTACAATGAGCAGTTCTTC.

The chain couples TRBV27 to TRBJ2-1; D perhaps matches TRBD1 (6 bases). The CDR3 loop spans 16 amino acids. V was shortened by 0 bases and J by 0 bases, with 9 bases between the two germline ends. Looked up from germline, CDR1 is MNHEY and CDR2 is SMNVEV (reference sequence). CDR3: CASSLSPRGSYNEQFF. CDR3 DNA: TGTGCCAGCAGTTTATCCCCCAGGGGCTCCTACAATGAGCAGTTCTTC.

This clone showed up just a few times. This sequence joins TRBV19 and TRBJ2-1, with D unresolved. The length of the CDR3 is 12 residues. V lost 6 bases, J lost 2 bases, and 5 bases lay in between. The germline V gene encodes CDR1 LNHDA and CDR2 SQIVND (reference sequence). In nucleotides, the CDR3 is TGTGCCAGTAGCTGTACCTACAATGAGCAGTTCTTC. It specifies CASSCTYNEQFF.

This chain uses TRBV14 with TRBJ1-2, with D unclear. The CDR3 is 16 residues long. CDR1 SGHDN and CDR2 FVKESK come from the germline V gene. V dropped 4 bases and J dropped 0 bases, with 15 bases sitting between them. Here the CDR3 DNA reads TGTGCCAGCAGCCCCCCGCGAGGGAAGCCTAACTATGGCTACACCTTC. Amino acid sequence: CASSPPRGKPNYGYTF.